Below, 2 T cell receptor beta chains from the same sample are listed, as sequenced in a study of regulatory T cells in long-lasting Graves disease. Indicated time point: newly diagnosed GD, antithyroid drugs for less than 3 months. With RNA extracted from PBMCs as input, the TCR library was made. Arm-PCR of CDR3 regions with iRepertoire HTBI primers generated TCR beta libraries. TCRdb re-derived calls from the multiplex PCR reads in MiXCR, one entry per CDR3 protein. Among 300,000 to 400,000 distinct CDR3 sequences listed, roughly a sixth were seen once. Source: peripheral blood mononuclear cells (PBMCs), taken at new diagnosis, from a patient treated with antithyroid drugs. All receptors come from a female donor with Graves disease.

This clonotype was detected once. The J gene is TRBJ1-1, the V gene TRBV24-1; D is perhaps TRBD1 (6 bases). This CDR3 region has 16 residues. V lost 3 bases, J lost 9 bases, and 22 bases lay in between. Germline CDR1 KGHDR, CDR2 SFDVKD. The CDR3 reads CATSDPRGGPLGKAFF. The CDR3 DNA reads as TGTGCCACCAGTGATCCCCGGGGGGGCCCTCTCGGGAAAGCTTTCTTT.

This clonotype was counted many times. For the CDR3, the DNA is TGCAGTGCTAGAGAAGGACAGGGGGTGATACCCTATGGCTACACCTTC. It encodes CSAREGQGVIPYGYTF. The V call is TRBV20-1, the J call TRBJ1-2, with 10 bases identical to TRBD1. The germline V gene has CDR1 DFQATT and CDR2 SNEGSKA (reference sequence). The trim removed 0 bases at V and 4 bases at J, leaving 8 bases unmatched. This CDR3 is built from 16 residues.